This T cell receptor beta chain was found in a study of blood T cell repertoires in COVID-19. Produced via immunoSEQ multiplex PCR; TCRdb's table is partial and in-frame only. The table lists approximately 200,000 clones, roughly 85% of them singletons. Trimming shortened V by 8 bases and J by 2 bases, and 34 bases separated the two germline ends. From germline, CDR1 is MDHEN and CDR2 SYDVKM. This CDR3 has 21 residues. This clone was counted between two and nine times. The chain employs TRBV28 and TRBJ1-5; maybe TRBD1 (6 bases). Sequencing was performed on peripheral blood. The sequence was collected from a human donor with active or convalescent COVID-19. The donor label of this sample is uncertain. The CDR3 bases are TGTGCCAGCCTAACGCAACCTAACAGACCAGCAGGGGAAAACGGCAATCAGCCCCAGCATTTT. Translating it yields CASLTQPNRPAGENGNQPQHF.